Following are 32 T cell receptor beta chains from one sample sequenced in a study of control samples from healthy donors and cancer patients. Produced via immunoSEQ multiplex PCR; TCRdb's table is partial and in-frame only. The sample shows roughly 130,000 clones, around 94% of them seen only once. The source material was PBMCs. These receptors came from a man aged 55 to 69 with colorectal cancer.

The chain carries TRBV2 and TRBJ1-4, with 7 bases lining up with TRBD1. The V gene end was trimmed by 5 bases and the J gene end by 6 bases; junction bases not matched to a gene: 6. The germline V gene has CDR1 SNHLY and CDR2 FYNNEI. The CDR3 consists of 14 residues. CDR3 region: CASSLTGVHEKLFF. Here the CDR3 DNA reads TGTGCCAGCAGTCTAACAGGGGTTCATGAAAAACTGTTTTTT. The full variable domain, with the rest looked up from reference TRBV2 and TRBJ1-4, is EPEVTQTPSHQVTQMGQEVILRCVPISNHLYFYWYRQILGQKVEFLVSFYNNEISEKSEIFDDQFSVERPDGSNFTLKIRSTKLEDSAMYFCASSLTGVHEKLFFGSGTQLSVL.

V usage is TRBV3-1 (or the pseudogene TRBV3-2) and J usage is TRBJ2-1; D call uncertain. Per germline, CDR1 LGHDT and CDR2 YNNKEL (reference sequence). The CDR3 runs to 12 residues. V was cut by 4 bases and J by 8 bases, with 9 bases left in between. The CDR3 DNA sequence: TGTGCCAGCAGCCCAGTCGGAGATGAGCAGTTCTTC. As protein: CASSPVGDEQFF.

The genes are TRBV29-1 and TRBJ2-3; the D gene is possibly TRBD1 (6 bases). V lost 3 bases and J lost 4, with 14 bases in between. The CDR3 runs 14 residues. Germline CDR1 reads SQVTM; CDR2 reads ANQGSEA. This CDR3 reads CSVELPQGPDTQYF. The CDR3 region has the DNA TGCAGCGTTGAGCTCCCACAGGGACCAGATACGCAGTATTTT.

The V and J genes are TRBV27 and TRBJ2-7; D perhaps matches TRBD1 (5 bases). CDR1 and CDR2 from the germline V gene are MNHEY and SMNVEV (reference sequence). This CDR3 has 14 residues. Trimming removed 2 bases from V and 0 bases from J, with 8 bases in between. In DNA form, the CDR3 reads TGTGCCAGCAGTTTAACACAGGTCTCCTACGAGCAGTACTTC. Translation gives CASSLTQVSYEQYF.

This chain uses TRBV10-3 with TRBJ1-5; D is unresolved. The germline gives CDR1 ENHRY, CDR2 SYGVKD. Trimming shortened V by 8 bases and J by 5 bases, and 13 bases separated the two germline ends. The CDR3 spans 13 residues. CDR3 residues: CAIAMEGYQPQHF. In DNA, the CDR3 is TGTGCCATCGCGATGGAGGGTTATCAGCCCCAGCATTTT.

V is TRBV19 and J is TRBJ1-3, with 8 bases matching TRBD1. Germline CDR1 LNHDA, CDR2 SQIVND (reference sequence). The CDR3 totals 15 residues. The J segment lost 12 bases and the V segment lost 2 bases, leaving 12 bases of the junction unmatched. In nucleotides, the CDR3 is TGTGCCAGTAGTATAAGACAGGGGCTCTGGAAACACATATATTTT. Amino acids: CASSIRQGLWKHIYF. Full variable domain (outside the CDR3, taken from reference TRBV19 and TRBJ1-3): DGGITQSPKYLFRKEGQNVTLSCEQNLNHDAMYWYRQDPGQGLRLIYYSQIVNDFQKGDIAEGYSVSREKKESFPLTVTSAQKNPTAFYLCASSIRQGLWKHIYFGEGSWLTVV.

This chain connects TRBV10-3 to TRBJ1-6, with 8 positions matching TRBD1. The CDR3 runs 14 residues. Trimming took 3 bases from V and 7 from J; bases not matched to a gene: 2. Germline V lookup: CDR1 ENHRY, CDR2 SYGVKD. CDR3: CAISDGQGNSPLHF. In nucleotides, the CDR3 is TGTGCCATCAGTGATGGACAGGGAAATTCACCCCTCCACTTT.

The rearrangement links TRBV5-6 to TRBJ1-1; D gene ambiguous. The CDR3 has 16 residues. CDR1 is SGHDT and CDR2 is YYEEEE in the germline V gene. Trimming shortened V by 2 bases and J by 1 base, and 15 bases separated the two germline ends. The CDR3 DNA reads TGTGCCAGCAGCTTCCGAGGTAGGGTCACGAACACTGAAGCTTTCTTT. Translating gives CASSFRGRVTNTEAFF.

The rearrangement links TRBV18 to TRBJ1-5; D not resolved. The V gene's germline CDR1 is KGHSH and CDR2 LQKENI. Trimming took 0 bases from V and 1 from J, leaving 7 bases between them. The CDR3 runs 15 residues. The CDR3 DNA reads TGTGCCAGCTCACCACCAGGGTTGAGCAATCAGCCCCAGCATTTT. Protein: CASSPPGLSNQPQHF.

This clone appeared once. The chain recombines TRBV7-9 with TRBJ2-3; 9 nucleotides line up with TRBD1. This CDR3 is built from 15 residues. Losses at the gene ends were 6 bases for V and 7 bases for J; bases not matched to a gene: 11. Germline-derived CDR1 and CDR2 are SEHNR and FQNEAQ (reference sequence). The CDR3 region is CASRQQGASRNTQYF. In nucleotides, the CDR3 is TGTGCCAGCAGACAACAGGGGGCTTCCCGAAATACGCAGTATTTT.

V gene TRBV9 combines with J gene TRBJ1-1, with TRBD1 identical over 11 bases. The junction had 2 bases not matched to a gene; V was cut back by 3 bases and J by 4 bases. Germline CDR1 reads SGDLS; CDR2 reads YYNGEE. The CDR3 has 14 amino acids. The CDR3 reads CASSEGQGGTEAFF. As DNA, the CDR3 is TGTGCCAGCAGCGAGGGACAGGGGGGCACTGAAGCTTTCTTT.

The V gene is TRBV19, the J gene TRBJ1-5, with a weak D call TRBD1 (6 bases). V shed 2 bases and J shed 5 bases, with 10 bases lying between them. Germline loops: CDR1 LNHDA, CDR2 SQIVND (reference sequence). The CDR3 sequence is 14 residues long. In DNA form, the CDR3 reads TGTGCCAGTAGTATATTGGACAGCGATCAGCCCCAGCATTTT. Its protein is CASSILDSDQPQHF.

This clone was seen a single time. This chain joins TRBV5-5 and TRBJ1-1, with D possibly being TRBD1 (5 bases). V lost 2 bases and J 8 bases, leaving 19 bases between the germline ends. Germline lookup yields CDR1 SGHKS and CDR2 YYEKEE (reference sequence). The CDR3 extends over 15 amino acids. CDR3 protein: CASSLPLTGPEEAFF. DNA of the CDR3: TGTGCCAGCAGCTTACCCCTGACGGGGCCGGAAGAAGCTTTCTTT.

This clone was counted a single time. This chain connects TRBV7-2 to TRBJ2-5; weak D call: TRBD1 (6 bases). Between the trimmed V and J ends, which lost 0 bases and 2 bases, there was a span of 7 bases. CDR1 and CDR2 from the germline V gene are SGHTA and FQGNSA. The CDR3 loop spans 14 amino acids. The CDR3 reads CASSLAGTQETQYF. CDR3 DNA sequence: TGTGCCAGCAGCTTAGCCGGGACACAAGAGACCCAGTACTTC.

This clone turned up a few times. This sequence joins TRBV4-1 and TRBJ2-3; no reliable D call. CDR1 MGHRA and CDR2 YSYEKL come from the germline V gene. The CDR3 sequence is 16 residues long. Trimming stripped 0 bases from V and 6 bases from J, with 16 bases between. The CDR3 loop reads CASSQDTQPFRDTQYF. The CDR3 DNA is TGCGCCAGCAGCCAAGATACTCAGCCCTTCCGGGATACGCAGTATTTT.

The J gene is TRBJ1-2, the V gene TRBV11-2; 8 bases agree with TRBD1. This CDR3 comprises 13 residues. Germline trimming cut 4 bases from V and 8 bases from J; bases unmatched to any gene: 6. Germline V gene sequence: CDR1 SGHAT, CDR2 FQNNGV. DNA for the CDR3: TGTGCCAGCAGCTCCCCGACAGGGGACGGCTACACCTTC. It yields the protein CASSSPTGDGYTF.

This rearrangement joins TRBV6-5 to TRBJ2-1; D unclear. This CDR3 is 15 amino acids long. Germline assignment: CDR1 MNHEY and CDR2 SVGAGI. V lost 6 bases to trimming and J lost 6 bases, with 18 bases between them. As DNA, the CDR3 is TGTGCCAGCAGAACCGGCCATACCTCCCTCAATGAGCAGTTCTTC. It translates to CASRTGHTSLNEQFF.

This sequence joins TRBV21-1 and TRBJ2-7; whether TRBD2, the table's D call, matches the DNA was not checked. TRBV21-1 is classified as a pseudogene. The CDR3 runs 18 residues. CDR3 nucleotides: TGTGCCAGCAGCCCCCGGACTAGCGGGTGCTTATGCTCCTACGAGCAGTACTTC. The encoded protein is CASSPRTSGCLCSYEQYF.

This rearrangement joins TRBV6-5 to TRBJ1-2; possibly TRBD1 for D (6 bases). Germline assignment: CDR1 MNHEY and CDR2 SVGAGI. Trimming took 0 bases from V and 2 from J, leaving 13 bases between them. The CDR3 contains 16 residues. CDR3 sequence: CASSYSGRGGNYGYTF. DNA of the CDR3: TGTGCCAGCAGTTACTCGGGCAGGGGCGGGAACTATGGCTACACCTTC.

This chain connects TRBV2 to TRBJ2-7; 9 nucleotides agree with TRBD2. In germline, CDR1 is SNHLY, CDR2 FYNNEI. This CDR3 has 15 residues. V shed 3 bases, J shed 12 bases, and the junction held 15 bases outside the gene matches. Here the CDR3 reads CASSEAASGDQGLYF. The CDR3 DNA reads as TGTGCCAGCAGTGAGGCGGCTAGCGGGGACCAAGGACTGTACTTC.

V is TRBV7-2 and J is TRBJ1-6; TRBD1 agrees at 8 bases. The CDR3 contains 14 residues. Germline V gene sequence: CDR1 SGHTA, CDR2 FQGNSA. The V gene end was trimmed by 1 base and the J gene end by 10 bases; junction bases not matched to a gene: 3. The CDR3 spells CASSLGTGRSPLHF. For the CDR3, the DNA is TGTGCCAGCAGCTTAGGGACAGGGCGCTCACCCCTCCACTTT.

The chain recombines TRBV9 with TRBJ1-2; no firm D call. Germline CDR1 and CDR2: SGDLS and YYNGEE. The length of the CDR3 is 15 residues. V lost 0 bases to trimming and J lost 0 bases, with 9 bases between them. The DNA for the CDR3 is TGTGCCAGCAGCGTAGCTGTGACCCCTAACTATGGCTACACCTTC. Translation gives CASSVAVTPNYGYTF. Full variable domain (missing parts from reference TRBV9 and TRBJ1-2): DSGVTQTPKHLITATGQRVTLRCSPRSGDLSVYWYQQSLDQGLQFLIQYYNGEERAKGNILERFSAQQFPDLHSELNLSSLELGDSALYFCASSVAVTPNYGYTFGSGTRLTVV.

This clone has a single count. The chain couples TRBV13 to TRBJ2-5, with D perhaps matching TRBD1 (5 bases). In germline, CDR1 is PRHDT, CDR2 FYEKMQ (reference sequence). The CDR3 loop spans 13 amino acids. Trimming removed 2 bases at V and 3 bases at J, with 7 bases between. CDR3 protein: CASSLLGEETQYF. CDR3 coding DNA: TGTGCCAGCAGCTTATTAGGGGAAGAGACCCAGTACTTC.

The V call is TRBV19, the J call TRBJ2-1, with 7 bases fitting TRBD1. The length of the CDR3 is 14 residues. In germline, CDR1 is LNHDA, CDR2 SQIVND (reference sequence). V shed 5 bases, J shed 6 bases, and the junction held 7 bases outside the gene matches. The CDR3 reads CASSLWTGPNEQFF. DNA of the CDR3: TGTGCCAGTAGTCTTTGGACAGGCCCCAATGAGCAGTTCTTC.

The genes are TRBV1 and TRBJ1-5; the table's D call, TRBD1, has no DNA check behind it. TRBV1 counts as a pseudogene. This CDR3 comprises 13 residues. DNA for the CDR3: TGCACCAGCAGCCAAGTGCCAGGGCGTCCCCAGCATTTT. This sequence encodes CTSSQVPGRPQHF.

The CDR3 region is CASSRGPYEQYF. CDR3 nucleotides: TGTGCCAGCAGTCGCGGCCCCTACGAGCAGTACTTC. This chain links TRBV7-2 with TRBJ2-7; D uncertain. V dropped 6 bases and J dropped 2 bases, with 8 bases sitting between them. The germline V gene has CDR1 SGHTA and CDR2 FQGNSA. The CDR3 covers 12 residues. Variable domain in full (rest from reference TRBV7-2 and TRBJ2-7): GAGVSQSPSNKVTEKGKDVELRCDPISGHTALYWYRQSLGQGLEFLIYFQGNSAPDKSGLPSDRFSAERTGGSVSTLTIQRTQQEDSAVYLCASSRGPYEQYFGPGTRLTVT.

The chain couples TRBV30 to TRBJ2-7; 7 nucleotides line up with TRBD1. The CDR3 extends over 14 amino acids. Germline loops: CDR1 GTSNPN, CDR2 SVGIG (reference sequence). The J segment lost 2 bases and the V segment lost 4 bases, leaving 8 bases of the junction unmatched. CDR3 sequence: CAWNKLGQAYEQYF. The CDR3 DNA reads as TGTGCCTGGAACAAACTCGGACAGGCCTACGAGCAGTACTTC.

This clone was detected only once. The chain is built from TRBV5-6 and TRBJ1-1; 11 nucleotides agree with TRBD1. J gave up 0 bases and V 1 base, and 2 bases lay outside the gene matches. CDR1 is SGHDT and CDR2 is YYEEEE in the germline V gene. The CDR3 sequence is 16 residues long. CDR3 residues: CASSLKGQGVNTEAFF. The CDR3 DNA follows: TGTGCCAGCAGCTTGAAGGGACAGGGGGTGAACACTGAAGCTTTCTTT.

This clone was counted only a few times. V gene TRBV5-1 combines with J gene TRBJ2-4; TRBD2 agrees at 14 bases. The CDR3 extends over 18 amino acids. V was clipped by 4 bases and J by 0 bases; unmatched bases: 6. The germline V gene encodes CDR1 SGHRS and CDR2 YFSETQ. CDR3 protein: CASSLGTSGGVAKNIQYF. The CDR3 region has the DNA TGCGCCAGCAGCCTAGGGACTAGCGGGGGCGTAGCCAAAAACATTCAGTACTTC.

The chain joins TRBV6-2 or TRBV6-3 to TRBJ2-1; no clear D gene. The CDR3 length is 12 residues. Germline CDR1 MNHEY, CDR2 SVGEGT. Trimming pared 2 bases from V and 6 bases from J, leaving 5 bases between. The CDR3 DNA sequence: TGTGCCAGCAGTTACGGTCCCAATGAGCAGTTCTTC. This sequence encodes CASSYGPNEQFF.

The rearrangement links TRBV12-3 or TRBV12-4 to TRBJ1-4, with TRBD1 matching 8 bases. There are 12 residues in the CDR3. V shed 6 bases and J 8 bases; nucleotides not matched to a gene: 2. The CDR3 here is CASSRTGEKLFF. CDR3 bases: TGTGCCAGCAGCCGGACAGGGGAAAAACTGTTTTTT.

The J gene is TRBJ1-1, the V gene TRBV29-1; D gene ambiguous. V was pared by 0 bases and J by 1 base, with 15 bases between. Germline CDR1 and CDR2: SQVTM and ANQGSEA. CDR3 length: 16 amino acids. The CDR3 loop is CSVEDRLEAANTEAFF. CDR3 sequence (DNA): TGCAGCGTTGAAGATAGATTGGAGGCAGCGAACACTGAAGCTTTCTTT.